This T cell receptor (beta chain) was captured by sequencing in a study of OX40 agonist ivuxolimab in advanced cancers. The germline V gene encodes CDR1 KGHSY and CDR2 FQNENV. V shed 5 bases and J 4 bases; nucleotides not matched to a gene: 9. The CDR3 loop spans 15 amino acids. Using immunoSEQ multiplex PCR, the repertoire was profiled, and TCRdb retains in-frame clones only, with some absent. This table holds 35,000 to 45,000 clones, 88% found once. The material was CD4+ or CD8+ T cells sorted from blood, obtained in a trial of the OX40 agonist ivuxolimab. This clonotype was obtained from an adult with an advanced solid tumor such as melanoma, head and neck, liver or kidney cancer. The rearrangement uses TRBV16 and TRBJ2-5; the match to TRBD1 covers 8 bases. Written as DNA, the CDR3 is TGTGCCAGCAGCAAAAGACAGGGGTCGATAGAGACCCAGTACTTC. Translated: CASSKRQGSIETQYF.